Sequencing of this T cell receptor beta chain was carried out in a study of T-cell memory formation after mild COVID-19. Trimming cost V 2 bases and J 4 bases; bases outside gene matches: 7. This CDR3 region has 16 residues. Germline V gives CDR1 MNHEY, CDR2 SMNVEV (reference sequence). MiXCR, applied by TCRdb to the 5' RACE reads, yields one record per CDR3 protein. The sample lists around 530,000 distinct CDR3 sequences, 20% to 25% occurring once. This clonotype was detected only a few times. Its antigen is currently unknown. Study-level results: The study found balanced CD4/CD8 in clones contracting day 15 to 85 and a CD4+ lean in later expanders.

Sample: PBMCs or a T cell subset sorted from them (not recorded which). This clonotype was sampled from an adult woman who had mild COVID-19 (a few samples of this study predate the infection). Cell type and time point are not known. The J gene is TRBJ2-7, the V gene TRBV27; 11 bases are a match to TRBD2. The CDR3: CASSLTSGSNIYEQYF. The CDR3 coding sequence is TGTGCCAGCAGTTTAACTAGCGGGAGTAATATTTACGAGCAGTACTTC.